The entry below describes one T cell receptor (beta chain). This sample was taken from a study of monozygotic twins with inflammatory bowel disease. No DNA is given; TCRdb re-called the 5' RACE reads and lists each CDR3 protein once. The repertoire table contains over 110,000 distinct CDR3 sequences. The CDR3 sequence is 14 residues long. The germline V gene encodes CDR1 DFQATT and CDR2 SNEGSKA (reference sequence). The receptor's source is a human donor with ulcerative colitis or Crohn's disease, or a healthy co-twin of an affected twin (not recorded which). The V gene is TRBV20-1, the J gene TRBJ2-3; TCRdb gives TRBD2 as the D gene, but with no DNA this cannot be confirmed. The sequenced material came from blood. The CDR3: CSANRGASTDTRYF.